Listed below are T cell receptor beta chains from one sample, sequenced in a study of neoadjuvant anti-PD-1 for oral cavity cancer. TCRdb's table, derived via immunoSEQ multiplex PCR, lists solely in-frame clones and lacks some. Found here are approximately 7,100 clones, over 70% of them singletons; the top ten hold 2.5% to 3.5%. This specimen was PBMCs, taken before nivolumab (anti-PD-1) treatment. The origin of the receptors is a person between 35 and 79 years old with oral cavity squamous cell carcinoma. Both conserved end residues are part of each CDR3. Each record gives: D gene, V gene, clone size, J gene, CDR3 protein, CDR3 DNA. D genes are given only for firm matches. Only part of the rows carry a size: once, few, many, or a class if the clone is expanded.

.	TRBV5-1	.	TRBJ1-1	CASSSMDGEAFF	TGCGCCAGCAGCTCGATGGACGGTGAAGCTTTCTTT
.	TRBV28	.	TRBJ2-5	CASSSPGRFQETQYF	TGTGCCAGCAGTTCCCCAGGACGGTTCCAAGAGACCCAGTACTTC
TRBD2	TRBV7-3	few	TRBJ2-1	CASSPRTSGMDEQFF	TGTGCCAGCAGCCCGCGGACTAGCGGGATGGATGAGCAGTTCTTC
.	TRBV7-9	.	TRBJ1-3	CASSLATGPGDF	TGTGCCAGCAGCTTAGCCACGGGCCCGGGAGATTTT
.	TRBV19	few	TRBJ2-3	CASTTGRSDTDTQYF	TGTGCCAGTACAACAGGGCGCTCGGACACAGATACGCAGTATTTT
TRBD2	TRBV9	.	TRBJ2-1	CASSLNSGGPYNEQFF	TGTGCCAGCAGCCTCAATAGCGGGGGTCCCTACAATGAGCAGTTCTTC
TRBD1	TRBV27	once	TRBJ1-4	CASSPGTVSEKLFF	TGTGCCAGCAGTCCAGGGACAGTTTCTGAAAAACTGTTTTTT
.	TRBV6-5	.	TRBJ1-3	CASSYGWSDSGNTIYF	TGTGCCAGCAGTTACGGGTGGTCAGACTCTGGAAACACCATATATTTT
.	TRBV7-8	.	TRBJ1-1	CASSLEGLKNTEAFF	TGTGCCAGCAGCTTAGAGGGACTGAAGAACACTGAAGCTTTCTTT
.	TRBV9	few	TRBJ1-1	CASSVAERGSEAFF	TGTGCCAGCAGCGTAGCTGAGCGGGGTAGTGAAGCTTTCTTT
TRBD1	TRBV10-3	few	TRBJ1-2	CAISESTGSDGYTF	TGTGCCATCAGTGAGTCGACAGGGTCGGATGGCTACACCTTC
.	TRBV9	.	TRBJ2-3	CASSVGASGASTDTQYF	TGTGCCAGCAGCGTAGGGGCATCGGGGGCTAGCACAGATACGCAGTATTTT
.	TRBV5-1	.	TRBJ2-3	CASSQLGANTDTQYF	TGCGCCAGCAGCCAACTAGGGGCGAACACAGATACGCAGTATTTT
.	TRBV7-3	few	TRBJ1-6	CASSLSGGTSPLHF	TGTGCCAGCAGCTTGTCCGGGGGAACTTCACCCCTCCACTTT
TRBD2	TRBV6-4	.	TRBJ2-1	CASSDSGEGNEQFF	TGTGCCAGCAGTGACTCAGGGGAGGGCAATGAGCAGTTCTTC
TRBD1	TRBV10-3	few	TRBJ2-2	CAISYDRAAGELFF	TGTGCCATCAGTTACGACAGGGCGGCCGGGGAGCTGTTTTTT
.	TRBV6-6	few	TRBJ1-5	CASSYGSDPGQPQHF	TGTGCCAGCAGTTATGGTTCCGATCCAGGACAGCCCCAGCATTTT
.	TRBV7-2	.	TRBJ2-7	CASSLVPRGKGSREQYF	TGTGCCAGCAGCTTAGTCCCCCGGGGGAAGGGGTCGAGGGAGCAGTACTTC
.	TRBV6-4	.	TRBJ2-2	CASSDSTSTGELFF	TGTGCCAGCAGTGACTCCACTAGCACCGGGGAGCTGTTTTTT
.	TRBV4-1	.	TRBJ2-6	CASSQGHLSGANVLTF	TGCGCCAGCAGCCAAGGGCACTTATCTGGGGCCAACGTCCTGACTTTC
.	TRBV5-1	.	TRBJ2-1	CASRRTISYNEQFF	TGCGCCAGCAGGAGGACGATCTCCTACAATGAGCAGTTCTTC
.	TRBV14	.	TRBJ2-7	CASSQDSYTYEQYF	TGTGCCAGCAGCCAAGATAGCTACACATACGAGCAGTACTTC
.	TRBV30	.	TRBJ1-3	CAWDPPGISGNTIYF	TGTGCCTGGGACCCCCCGGGGATCTCTGGAAACACCATATATTTT
TRBD1	TRBV6-5	.	TRBJ2-7	CASSYAGQGPYEQYF	TGTGCCAGCAGTTACGCGGGACAGGGACCCTACGAGCAGTACTTC
.	TRBV7-8	few	TRBJ1-5	CASSLGRDNQPQHF	TGTGCCAGCAGCTTAGGCAGGGACAATCAGCCCCAGCATTTT
.	TRBV7-2	few	TRBJ1-6	CASSSEPYNSPLHF	TGTGCCAGCAGCTCTGAACCGTATAATTCACCCCTCCACTTT
.	TRBV7-9	.	TRBJ1-1	CASTRMNTEAFF	TGTGCCAGCACCAGGATGAACACTGAAGCTTTCTTT
.	TRBV28	.	TRBJ1-2	CASSPPGRLMNYGYTF	TGTGCCAGCAGTCCTCCGGGACGCCTGATGAACTATGGCTACACCTTC
TRBD2	TRBV30	.	TRBJ2-5	CAWGTRVETQYF	TGTGCCTGGGGGACTAGAGTAGAGACCCAGTACTTC
TRBD1	TRBV28	.	TRBJ2-2	CASSFPPDRAGELFF	TGTGCCAGCAGTTTTCCCCCCGACAGGGCCGGGGAGCTGTTTTTT
.	TRBV18	.	TRBJ2-4	CASSPAGTKNIQYF	TGTGCCAGCTCACCCGCTGGAACCAAAAACATTCAGTACTTC
.	TRBV7-2	.	TRBJ2-2	CASSLMGGLNTGELFF	TGTGCCAGCAGCTTAATGGGGGGACTCAACACCGGGGAGCTGTTTTTT
.	TRBV10-3	.	TRBJ2-7	CAISEMVVRHADEQYF	TGTGCCATCAGTGAGATGGTGGTTCGACACGCGGACGAGCAGTACTTC
TRBD1	TRBV30	few	TRBJ1-4	CAWRATGGGNEKLFF	TGTGCCTGGAGGGCAACAGGGGGCGGTAATGAAAAACTGTTTTTT
TRBD1	TRBV19	.	TRBJ1-6	CASGQGSSPLHF	TGTGCCAGTGGACAGGGGAGTTCACCCCTCCACTTT
.	TRBV18	few	TRBJ2-5	CASSPPGVQETQYF	TGTGCCAGCTCACCCCCGGGAGTCCAAGAGACCCAGTACTTC
TRBD1	TRBV12-5	.	TRBJ1-2	CASGLGDRGDYGYTF	TGTGCTAGTGGTTTGGGCGACAGGGGTGACTATGGCTACACCTTC
TRBD1	TRBV10-3	once	TRBJ2-3	CAISSRQGLSSTDTQYF	TGTGCCATCAGTTCCAGACAGGGCCTTTCTAGCACAGATACGCAGTATTTT
.	TRBV30	.	TRBJ2-1	CAWSTGPYNEQFF	TGTGCCTGGAGTACGGGACCTTACAATGAGCAGTTCTTC
.	TRBV7-8	once	TRBJ2-3	CASSFEARNTDTQYF	TGTGCCAGCAGCTTCGAGGCACGTAACACAGATACGCAGTATTTT
.	TRBV11-3	.	TRBJ2-7	CASSSKTATTYEQYF	TGTGCCAGCAGCTCGAAGACAGCCACTACCTACGAGCAGTACTTC
.	TRBV5-5	.	TRBJ2-7	CASSLGPNGEQYF	TGTGCCAGCAGCTTGGGGCCCAATGGGGAGCAGTACTTC
.	TRBV27	.	TRBJ1-3	CASSTTRDRERTIYF	TGTGCCAGCAGTACCACAAGGGATAGGGAAAGGACCATATATTTT
.	TRBV10-3	.	TRBJ1-6	CAISRAGGPNSPLHF	TGTGCCATCAGTAGGGCAGGAGGACCCAATTCACCCCTCCACTTT